Below, 21 T cell receptor beta chains from the same sample are listed, as sequenced in a study of blood T cell repertoires in COVID-19. Using immunoSEQ multiplex PCR, the repertoire was profiled, and TCRdb retains in-frame clones only, with some absent. The sample shows 200,000 to 250,000 clones, around 83% of them seen only once. The sequencing sample was made of peripheral blood. The receptors were gathered from a woman aged 80 or over with COVID-19, enrolled during active disease.

The chain couples TRBV7-9 to TRBJ2-3; D call uncertain. Germline CDR1 is SEHNR and CDR2 is FQNEAQ (reference sequence). Between the trimmed V and J ends, which lost 3 bases and 3 bases, there was a span of 10 bases. This CDR3 spans 14 amino acids. The CDR3 loop reads CASSFRELTDTQYF. The CDR3 DNA sequence: TGTGCCAGCAGCTTTAGAGAGTTGACAGATACGCAGTATTTT.

The chain is built from TRBV18 and TRBJ1-3, with 9 bases lining up with TRBD1. Germline lookup yields CDR1 KGHSH and CDR2 LQKENI. V dropped 6 bases and J dropped 0; count of bases not matched to a gene: 6. This CDR3 contains 16 residues. CDR3: CASSGQGMSSGNTIYF. The CDR3 DNA is TGTGCCAGCTCCGGACAGGGGATGAGCTCTGGAAACACCATATATTTT.

This clone turned up a few times. The V gene is TRBV20-1, the J gene TRBJ2-2, with 10 bases aligning to TRBD2. CDR1 is DFQATT and CDR2 is SNEGSKA in the germline V gene (reference sequence). This CDR3 region has 17 residues. V shed 3 bases, J shed 4 bases, and the junction held 11 bases outside the gene matches. The CDR3 DNA sequence: TGCAGTGCTAGTCCCCTAGCGGGAGAACCCTCCACCGGGGAGCTGTTTTTT. Translated: CSASPLAGEPSTGELFF.

The rearrangement links TRBV11-2 to TRBJ2-1; possible D gene TRBD1, 8 bases. Trimming left V 3 bases short and J 14 bases short, with 14 bases between. The CDR3 has 12 residues. Germline lookup yields CDR1 SGHAT and CDR2 FQNNGV. CDR3 nucleotide sequence: TGTGCCAGCAGCTTTCGGACAGGGAGGGAGTTCTTC. The encoded protein is CASSFRTGREFF.

The chain is built from TRBV19 and TRBJ2-5; the D is unclear. This CDR3 is built from 14 residues. Trimming pared 3 bases from V and 5 bases from J, leaving 13 bases between. Per germline, CDR1 LNHDA and CDR2 SQIVND (reference sequence). For the CDR3, the DNA is TGTGCCAGTAGTATTGGTTCGGGTGGGGAGACCCAGTACTTC. Residues: CASSIGSGGETQYF.

This clone was counted only a few times. The chain carries TRBV5-1 and TRBJ1-2; D may be TRBD1 (6 bases). Per germline, CDR1 SGHRS and CDR2 YFSETQ. The V gene lost 4 bases and the J gene lost 7 bases, with 17 bases spanning the gap. The length of the CDR3 is 14 residues. The CDR3 DNA reads as TGCGCCAGCAGCCCCTGGGGGCGGGAGAGTGGCTACACCTTC. Residues: CASSPWGRESGYTF.

The chain links TRBV6-5 to TRBJ2-2; no firm D call. Germline V lookup: CDR1 MNHEY, CDR2 SVGAGI. This CDR3 region has 11 residues. Deletions cut 7 bases from V and 7 bases from J, with 7 bases between. This chain's CDR3 is CASMRSGELFF. The CDR3, as DNA: TGTGCCAGCATGCGGAGCGGGGAGCTGTTTTTT.

The J gene is TRBJ2-2, the V gene TRBV18; D might be TRBD1 (6 bases). There are 17 residues in the CDR3. The germline CDR1 and CDR2 sequences are KGHSH and LQKENI. Trimming took off 3 bases at V and 4 bases at J, with 18 bases between the two ends. The CDR3 sequence: CASSPLDQGKGTGELFF. In DNA form, the CDR3 reads TGTGCCAGCTCACCCCTGGACCAGGGGAAAGGCACCGGGGAGCTGTTTTTT. Together with reference TRBV18 and TRBJ2-2, the CDR3 gives the full variable domain: NAGVMQNPRHLVRRRGQEARLRCSPMKGHSHVYWYRQLPEEGLKFMVYLQKENIIDESGMPKERFSAEFPKEGPSILRIQQVVRGDSAAYFCASSPLDQGKGTGELFFGEGSRLTVL.

This clone appeared once. The J gene is TRBJ2-3, the V gene TRBV12-3 or TRBV12-4; 8 bases are a match to TRBD2. The CDR3 length is 12 residues. Unmatched junction bases numbered 1, after V lost 1 base and J lost 10 bases. The CDR3 DNA reads TGTGCCAGCAGTTTAGTCGGGAGGGCGCAGTATTTT. Protein sequence: CASSLVGRAQYF.

The chain uses TRBV5-6 and TRBJ1-4, with 7 bases aligning to TRBD1. This CDR3 has 14 amino acids. The germline V gene has CDR1 SGHDT and CDR2 YYEEEE. Trimming cost V 4 bases and J 8 bases; bases outside gene matches: 8. CDR3 protein: CASSRDRVGEKLFF. CDR3 nucleotides: TGTGCCAGCAGCCGCGACAGGGTAGGCGAAAAACTGTTTTTT.

V gene TRBV24-1 combines with J gene TRBJ2-5; 12 nucleotides line up with TRBD1. The CDR3 sequence is 17 residues long. From germline, CDR1 is KGHDR and CDR2 SFDVKD. The V segment lost 2 bases and the J segment 5 bases; nucleotides outside the gene matches: 8. CDR3 loop: CATSDSAGTGGMETQYF. For the CDR3, the DNA is TGTGCCACCAGTGATTCGGCGGGGACAGGGGGCATGGAGACCCAGTACTTC.

This chain uses TRBV4-2 with TRBJ1-2; TRBD1 matches 7 bases. There are 15 residues in the CDR3. J lost 4 bases, V lost 1 base, and 6 bases had no gene match. Germline V gives CDR1 LGHNA, CDR2 YNFKEQ. CDR3 DNA sequence: TGTGCCAGCAGCCAAGGACAGGGCGTCGGCTATGGCTACACCTTC. Amino acids: CASSQGQGVGYGYTF.

The V call is TRBV28, the J call TRBJ1-1; tentative D call: TRBD1 (6 bases). Germline V gives CDR1 MDHEN, CDR2 SYDVKM. Trimming took 4 bases from V and 4 from J, leaving 10 bases between them. The CDR3 extends over 13 amino acids. For the CDR3, the DNA is TGTGCCAGCAGTTATGGACAGTTCACTGAAGCTTTCTTT. The encoded protein is CASSYGQFTEAFF.

V usage is TRBV7-6 and J usage is TRBJ1-3; TRBD1 matches 8 bases. The V gene end was trimmed by 2 bases and the J gene end by 3 bases; junction bases not matched to a gene: 6. The CDR3 loop spans 16 amino acids. Germline CDR1 SGHVS, CDR2 FNYEAQ. CDR3 amino acids: CASSLRQGIFGNTIYF. The CDR3 DNA sequence: TGTGCCAGCAGCTTAAGACAGGGGATTTTTGGAAACACCATATATTTT.

The V and J genes are TRBV6-6 and TRBJ1-1; D is undetermined. Per germline, CDR1 MNHNY and CDR2 SVGAGI (reference sequence). The V and J ends lost 2 bases and 4 bases respectively, with 11 bases between them. The CDR3 sequence is 14 residues long. CDR3 sequence: CASSYRAEPTEAFF. The CDR3 DNA follows: TGTGCCAGCAGTTACCGTGCAGAACCCACTGAAGCTTTCTTT.

V usage is TRBV28 and J usage is TRBJ2-7, with 7 bases that match TRBD2. With 5 bases clipped from V and 1 base from J, the junction kept 14 bases outside the gene matches. The germline CDR1 and CDR2 sequences are MDHEN and SYDVKM. This CDR3 is built from 17 residues. CDR3 amino acids: CASSPPSGTILSYEQYF. Here the CDR3 DNA reads TGTGCCAGCAGTCCCCCCTCCGGGACTATCTTGTCCTACGAGCAGTACTTC. The full variable domain, its missing parts supplied by reference TRBV28 and TRBJ2-7, is DVKVTQSSRYLVKRTGEKVFLECVQDMDHENMFWYRQDPGLGLRLIYFSYDVKMKEKGDIPEGYSVSREKKERFSLILESASTNQTSMYLCASSPPSGTILSYEQYFGPGTRLTVT.

The chain is built from TRBV30 and TRBJ2-1; 9 nucleotides agree with TRBD2. The CDR3 spans 14 residues. V lost 3 bases to trimming and J lost 7 bases; unmatched junction nucleotides: 7. The germline V gene has CDR1 GTSNPN and CDR2 SVGIG (reference sequence). The CDR3 DNA reads TGTGCCTGGAGAGGAGCGGCGGGGGGGAATGAGCAGTTCTTC. Protein product: CAWRGAAGGNEQFF.

The chain's CDR3 is CASSLTGGTSGNTIYF. The CDR3 DNA sequence: TGTGCCAGCAGCTTGACTGGCGGGACCTCTGGAAACACCATATATTTT. The V and J genes are TRBV5-6 and TRBJ1-3; possibly TRBD1 for D (5 bases). The CDR3 is made up of 16 amino acids. CDR1 is SGHDT and CDR2 is YYEEEE in the germline V gene. Trimming pared 1 base from V and 0 bases from J, leaving 11 bases between.

V gene TRBV14 combines with J gene TRBJ2-2; D remains unclear. CDR3 size: 15 residues. V lost 0 bases and J 5 bases, leaving 10 bases between the germline ends. CDR1 SGHDN and CDR2 FVKESK come from the germline V gene. The CDR3 DNA reads TGTGCCAGCAGCCAAGAATTAGCTCGGACCGGGGAGCTGTTTTTT. The encoded protein is CASSQELARTGELFF.

The genes are TRBV5-1 and TRBJ2-1, with TRBD2 matching 7 bases. Per germline, CDR1 SGHRS and CDR2 YFSETQ. The CDR3 has 16 residues. Trimming at V came to 3 bases and at J to 5 bases, leaving 11 bases not matched to a gene. CDR3 nucleotide sequence: TGCGCCAGCAGCTCGAACCCCGGGACTACAAACAATGAGCAGTTCTTC. Protein sequence: CASSSNPGTTNNEQFF.

The chain couples TRBV5-1 to TRBJ1-2; D may be TRBD1 (5 bases). Germline lookup yields CDR1 SGHRS and CDR2 YFSETQ. This CDR3 is 13 amino acids long. Trimming stripped 3 bases from V and 2 bases from J, with 8 bases between. The CDR3 DNA is TGCGCCAGCAGCTCAGCAGGGAACTATGGCTACACCTTC. Its protein is CASSSAGNYGYTF.